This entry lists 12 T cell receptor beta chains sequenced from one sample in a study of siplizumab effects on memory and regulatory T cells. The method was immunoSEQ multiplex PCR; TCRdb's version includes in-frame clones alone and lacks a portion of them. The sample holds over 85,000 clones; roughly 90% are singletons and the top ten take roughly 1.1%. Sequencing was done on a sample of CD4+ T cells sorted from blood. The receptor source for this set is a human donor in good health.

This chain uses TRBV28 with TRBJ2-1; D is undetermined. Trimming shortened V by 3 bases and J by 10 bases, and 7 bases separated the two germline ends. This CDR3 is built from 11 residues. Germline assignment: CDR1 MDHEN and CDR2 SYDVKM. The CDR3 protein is CASSFGVEQFF. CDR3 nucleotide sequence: TGTGCCAGCAGTTTCGGTGTAGAGCAGTTCTTC.

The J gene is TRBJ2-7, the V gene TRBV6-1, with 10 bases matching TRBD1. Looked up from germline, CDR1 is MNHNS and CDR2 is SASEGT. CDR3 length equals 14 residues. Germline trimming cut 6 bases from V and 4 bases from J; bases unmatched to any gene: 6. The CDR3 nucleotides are TGTGCCAGCAGCCCGGGACAGGGGTTGTACGAGCAGTACTTC. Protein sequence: CASSPGQGLYEQYF.

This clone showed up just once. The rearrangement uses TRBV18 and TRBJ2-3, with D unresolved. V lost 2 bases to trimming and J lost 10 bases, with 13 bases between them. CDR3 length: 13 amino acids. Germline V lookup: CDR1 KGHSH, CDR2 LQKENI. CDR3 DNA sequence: TGTGCCAGCTCACCAGAGCTAGATCAGGCGCAGTATTTT. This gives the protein CASSPELDQAQYF.

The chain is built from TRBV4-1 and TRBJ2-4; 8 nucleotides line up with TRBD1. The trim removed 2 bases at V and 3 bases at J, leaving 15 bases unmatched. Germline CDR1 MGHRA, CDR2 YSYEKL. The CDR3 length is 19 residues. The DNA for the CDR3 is TGCGCCAGCAGCCAAAACGGCATAACAGGGGGGCACGGCAAAAACATTCAGTACTTC. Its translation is CASSQNGITGGHGKNIQYF.

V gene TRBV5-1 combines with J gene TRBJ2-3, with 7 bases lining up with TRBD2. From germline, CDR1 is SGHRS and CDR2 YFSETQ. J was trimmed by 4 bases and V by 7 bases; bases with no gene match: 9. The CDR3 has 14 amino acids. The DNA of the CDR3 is TGCGCCAGCTCCCCGGGGGGAAAGTCAGATACGCAGTATTTT. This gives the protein CASSPGGKSDTQYF.

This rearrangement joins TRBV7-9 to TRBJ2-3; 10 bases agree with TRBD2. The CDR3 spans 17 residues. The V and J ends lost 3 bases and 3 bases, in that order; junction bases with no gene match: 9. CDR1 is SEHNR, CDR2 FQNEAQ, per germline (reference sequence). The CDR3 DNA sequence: TGTGCCAGCAGCTTGGTCATCAGACTAGCGGGTACAGATACGCAGTATTTT. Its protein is CASSLVIRLAGTDTQYF.

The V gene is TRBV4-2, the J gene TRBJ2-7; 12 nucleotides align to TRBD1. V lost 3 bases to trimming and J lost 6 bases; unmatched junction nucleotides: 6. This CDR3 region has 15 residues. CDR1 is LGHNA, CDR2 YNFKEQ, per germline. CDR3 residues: CASSHLRDRGREQYF. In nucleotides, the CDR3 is TGTGCCAGCAGCCACCTCCGGGACAGGGGGCGCGAGCAGTACTTC.

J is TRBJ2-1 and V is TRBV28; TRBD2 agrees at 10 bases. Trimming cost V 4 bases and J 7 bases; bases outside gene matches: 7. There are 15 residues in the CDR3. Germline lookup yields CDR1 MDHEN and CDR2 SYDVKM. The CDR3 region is CASSSRASGRNEQFF. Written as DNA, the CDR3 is TGTGCCAGCAGTTCTCGGGCTAGCGGGAGAAATGAGCAGTTCTTC.

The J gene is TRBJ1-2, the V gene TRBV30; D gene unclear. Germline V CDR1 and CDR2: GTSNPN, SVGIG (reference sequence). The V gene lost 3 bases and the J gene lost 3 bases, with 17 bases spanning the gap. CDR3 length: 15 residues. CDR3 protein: CAWSRQPPRDYGYTF. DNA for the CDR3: TGTGCCTGGAGCCGACAACCGCCCCGGGACTATGGCTACACCTTC.

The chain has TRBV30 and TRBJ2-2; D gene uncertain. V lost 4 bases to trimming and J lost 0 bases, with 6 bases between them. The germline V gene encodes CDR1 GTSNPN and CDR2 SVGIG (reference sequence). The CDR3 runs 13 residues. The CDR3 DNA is TGTGCCTGGACAGGTCCGAACACCGGGGAGCTGTTTTTT. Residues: CAWTGPNTGELFF.

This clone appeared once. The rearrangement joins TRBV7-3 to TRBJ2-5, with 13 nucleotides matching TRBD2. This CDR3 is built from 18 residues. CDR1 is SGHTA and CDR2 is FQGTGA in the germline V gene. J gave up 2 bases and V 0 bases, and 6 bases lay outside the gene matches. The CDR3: CASSLTGLAGSGQETQYF. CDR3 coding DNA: TGTGCCAGCAGCTTAACGGGACTAGCGGGATCGGGGCAAGAGACCCAGTACTTC.

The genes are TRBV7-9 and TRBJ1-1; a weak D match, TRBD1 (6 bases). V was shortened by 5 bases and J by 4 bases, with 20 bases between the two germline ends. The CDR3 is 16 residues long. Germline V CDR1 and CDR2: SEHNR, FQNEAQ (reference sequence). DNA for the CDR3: TGTGCCAGCAGCCGATGGGACACCTTAAAAGTCACTGAAGCTTTCTTT. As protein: CASSRWDTLKVTEAFF.